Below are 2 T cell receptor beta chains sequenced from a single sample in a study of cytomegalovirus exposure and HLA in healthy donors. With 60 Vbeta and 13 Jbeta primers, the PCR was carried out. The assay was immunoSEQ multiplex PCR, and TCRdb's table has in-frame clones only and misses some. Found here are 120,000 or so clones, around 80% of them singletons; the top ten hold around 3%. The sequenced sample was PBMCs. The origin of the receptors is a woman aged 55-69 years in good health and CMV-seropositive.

CDR3 amino acids: CASSLGPEGNGYTF. In DNA form, the CDR3 reads TGCGCCAGCAGCTTGGGTCCTGAGGGCAACGGCTACACCTTC. V and J are TRBV5-1 and TRBJ1-2; no firm D call. Germline CDR1 and CDR2: SGHRS and YFSETQ. V shed 0 bases and J shed 8 bases, with 14 bases lying between them. CDR3 size: 14 residues. The entire variable domain, with the rest obtained from reference TRBV5-1 and TRBJ1-2, is as follows: KAGVTQTPRYLIKTRGQQVTLSCSPISGHRSVSWYQQTPGQGLQFLFEYFSETQRNKGNFPGRFSGRQFSNSRSEMNVSTLELGDSALYLCASSLGPEGNGYTFGSGTRLTVV.

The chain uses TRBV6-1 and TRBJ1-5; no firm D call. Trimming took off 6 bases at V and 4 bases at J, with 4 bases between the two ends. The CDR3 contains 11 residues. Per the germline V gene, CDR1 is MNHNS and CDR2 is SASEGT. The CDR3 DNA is TGTGCCAGCAGCATTAATCAGCCCCAGCATTTT. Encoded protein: CASSINQPQHF.